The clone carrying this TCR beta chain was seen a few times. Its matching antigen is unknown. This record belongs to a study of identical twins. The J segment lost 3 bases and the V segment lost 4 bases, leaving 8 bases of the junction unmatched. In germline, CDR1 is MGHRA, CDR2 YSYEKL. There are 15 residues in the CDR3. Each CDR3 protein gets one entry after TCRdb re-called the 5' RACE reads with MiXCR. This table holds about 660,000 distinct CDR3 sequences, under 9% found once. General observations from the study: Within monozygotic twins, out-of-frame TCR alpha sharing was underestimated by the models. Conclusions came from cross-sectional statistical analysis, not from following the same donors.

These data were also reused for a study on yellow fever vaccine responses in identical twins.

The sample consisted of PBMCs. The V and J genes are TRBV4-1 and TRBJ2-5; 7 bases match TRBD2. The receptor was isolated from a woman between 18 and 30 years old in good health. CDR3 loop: CASSRVPSGEETQYF. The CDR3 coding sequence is TGCGCCAGCAGCCGAGTGCCTAGCGGAGAAGAGACCCAGTACTTC.